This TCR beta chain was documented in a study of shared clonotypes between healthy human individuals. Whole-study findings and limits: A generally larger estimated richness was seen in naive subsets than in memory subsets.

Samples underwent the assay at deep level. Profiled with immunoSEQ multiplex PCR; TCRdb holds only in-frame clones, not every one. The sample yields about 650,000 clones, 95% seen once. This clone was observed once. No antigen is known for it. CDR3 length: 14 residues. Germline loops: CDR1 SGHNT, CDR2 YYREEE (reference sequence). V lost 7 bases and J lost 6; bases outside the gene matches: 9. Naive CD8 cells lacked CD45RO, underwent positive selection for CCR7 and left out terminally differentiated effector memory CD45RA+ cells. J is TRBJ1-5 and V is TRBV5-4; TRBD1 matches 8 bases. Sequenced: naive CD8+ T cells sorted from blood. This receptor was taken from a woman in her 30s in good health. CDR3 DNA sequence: TGTGCCAGCTCCGCCGGACAGGGCGGTCAGCCCCAGCATTTT. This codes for CASSAGQGGQPQHF.